This T cell receptor (beta chain) came from a study of blood T cell repertoires in COVID-19. The germline V gene encodes CDR1 LGHNT and CDR2 FRNRAP. The CDR3 is made up of 18 amino acids. V lost 1 base to trimming and J lost 2 bases; unmatched junction nucleotides: 7. Profiling relied on immunoSEQ multiplex PCR, and the TCRdb table lists in-frame clones only, not all of them. The sample has under 250,000 clones; around 90% are singletons. The sequenced sample consisted of peripheral blood. This chain connects TRBV12-5 to TRBJ2-4; 11 bases are shared with TRBD1. This sequence originates from a man in his 60s who had recovered from COVID-19. As DNA, the CDR3 is TGTGCTAGTGGTTTGGGCGGGGACAGGGGGTCTTCCAAAAACATTCAGTACTTC. Translated, it gives CASGLGGDRGSSKNIQYF.